The present T cell receptor beta chain was sequenced within a study of cytomegalovirus exposure and HLA in healthy donors. With regard to this clone: The antigen is not known.

The PCR made use of 60 Vbeta and 13 Jbeta primers. This table comes from immunoSEQ multiplex PCR, and its TCRdb copy is limited to in-frame clones, with some not included. The table lists fewer than 250,000 clones, approximately 80% of them singletons. V shed 6 bases, J shed 10 bases, and the junction held 8 bases outside the gene matches. Germline loops: CDR1 SGDLS, CDR2 YYNGEE. The CDR3 has 15 amino acids. Study findings and constraints: Usually a TCR sequence was rare, but some public TCRs were found in many donors. Some V segments, including TRBV6-2 and TRBV6-3, were excluded as indistinguishable.

Source material: PBMCs. The TCR comes from a man under 40 in good health and CMV-seronegative. V and J are TRBV9 and TRBJ2-1, with TRBD2 identical over 15 bases. The CDR3 sequence is CASTEMGLAGGEQFF. As DNA, the CDR3 is TGTGCCAGCACCGAGATGGGACTAGCGGGGGGCGAGCAGTTCTTC.